One sample yielded the 30 T cell receptor beta chains listed below, sequenced in a study of a mutant IDH1 vaccine in newly diagnosed glioma. Antigens for these TCRs are unknown. TCRdb keeps only in-frame clones here, not all; method: immunoSEQ multiplex PCR. Among 32,000 or so clones listed, 87% were seen once. Time point specified: week 5, during vaccination. The investigators gave 300 ug of mutant IDH1 20-mer peptide in each vaccine dose, together with topical imiquimod. Sequenced here: peripheral blood mononuclear cells (PBMCs), sampled from a glioma patient whose treatment included an IDH1 peptide vaccine. These receptors were obtained from a woman aged 40 to 49 with glioma. Some clones in this sample may be carry-over from other donors' samples.

The gene calls are TRBV10-1 and TRBJ2-5, with D uncertain. The V end lost 8 bases, the J end lost 1 base, and 8 bases lay between the germline ends. Germline V lookup: CDR1 WNHNN, CDR2 SYGVQD (reference sequence). The CDR3 totals 12 residues. CDR3 amino acids: CASQDPQETQYF. CDR3 sequence (DNA): TGCGCCAGCCAAGACCCCCAAGAGACCCAGTACTTC.

J is TRBJ2-7 and V is TRBV6-6, with D unclear. Trimming stripped 6 bases from V and 8 bases from J, with 17 bases between. Germline loops: CDR1 MNHNY, CDR2 SVGAGI (reference sequence). The CDR3 totals 13 residues. The CDR3 reads CASSLDTADQQYF. The CDR3 region has the DNA TGTGCCAGCAGCCTCGACACAGCTGACCAGCAGTACTTC.

The rearrangement joins TRBV19 to TRBJ1-5; D remains ambiguous. The germline V and J ends were trimmed by 7 bases and 4 bases, with 14 bases remaining between them. This CDR3 is 14 amino acids long. Germline CDR1 reads LNHDA; CDR2 reads SQIVND (reference sequence). The CDR3 reads CASTGLIQNQPQHF. DNA for the CDR3: TGTGCCAGTACAGGACTGATCCAGAATCAGCCCCAGCATTTT.

This chain connects TRBV21-1 to TRBJ1-1. TRBV21-1 counts as a pseudogene. The CDR3 runs 15 residues. CDR3: CASSRLPREDTEAFF. The CDR3 DNA reads TGTGCCAGCAGCCGCTTGCCCAGGGAGGACACTGAAGCTTTCTTT.

The rearrangement uses TRBV6-1 and TRBJ2-5; D is possibly TRBD1 or TRBD2 (5 bases each). Germline CDR1 is MNHNS and CDR2 is SASEGT. CDR3 size: 15 residues. The ends were cut back, 6 bases at V and 5 bases at J, with 19 bases in the middle. The CDR3 bases are TGTGCCAGCAGCGTAGGGACGCCCGGATGGGAGACCCAGTACTTC. Its translation is CASSVGTPGWETQYF.

This clone appeared once. This chain links TRBV4-3 with TRBJ2-3, with no clear D. Germline-derived CDR1 and CDR2 are LGHNA and YSLEER. The CDR3 consists of 14 residues. V lost 1 base and J 2 bases, leaving 7 bases between the germline ends. The chain's CDR3 is CASSQGPNTDTQYF. In DNA form, the CDR3 reads TGCGCCAGCAGCCAAGGACCCAACACAGATACGCAGTATTTT.

The chain joins TRBV25-1 to TRBJ1-6, with TRBD1 matching 8 bases. The ends lost 7 bases at V and 8 bases at J; junction bases unmatched: 10. The CDR3 loop spans 15 amino acids. Germline V gene data show CDR1 as MGHDK and CDR2 as SYGVNS. The CDR3 DNA reads TGTGCCAGCACGGGAACGACAGGGGTCTATTCACCCCTCCACTTT. Its translation: CASTGTTGVYSPLHF.

The gene calls are TRBV5-5 and TRBJ1-5; 8 nucleotides agree with TRBD1. The CDR3 runs to 15 residues. Unmatched junction bases numbered 11, after V lost 4 bases and J lost 8 bases. Germline CDR1 is SGHKS and CDR2 is YYEKEE (reference sequence). The CDR3 region is CASSLGARGQEPQHF. The CDR3 nucleotides are TGTGCCAGCAGCCTCGGGGCCAGGGGGCAAGAGCCCCAGCATTTT.

This clone was counted a few times. V and J are TRBV4-3 and TRBJ2-1; 11 positions agree with TRBD2. Looked up from germline, CDR1 is LGHNA and CDR2 is YSLEER. The trim removed 0 bases at V and 5 bases at J, leaving 3 bases unmatched. This CDR3 comprises 16 residues. CDR3 protein: CASSQDPSGRNNEQFF. The CDR3 bases are TGCGCCAGCAGCCAAGATCCTAGCGGGAGGAACAATGAGCAGTTCTTC.

The J gene is TRBJ2-3, the V gene TRBV27; D not resolved. Germline loops: CDR1 MNHEY, CDR2 SMNVEV (reference sequence). The V end lost 5 bases, the J end lost 4 bases, and 10 bases lay between the germline ends. The CDR3 extends over 13 amino acids. The CDR3 loop is CASSRRGADTQYF. For the CDR3, the DNA is TGTGCCAGCAGTAGGAGAGGCGCAGATACGCAGTATTTT.

This chain joins TRBV7-2 and TRBJ1-3; D gene unclear. Trimming removed 2 bases from V and 8 bases from J, with 10 bases in between. The CDR3 contains 13 residues. Germline V gene data show CDR1 as SGHTA and CDR2 as FQGNSA. CDR3 coding DNA: TGTGCCAGCAGCTTATACGGGAGGGACACCATATATTTT. This sequence encodes CASSLYGRDTIYF.

The chain recombines TRBV6-5 with TRBJ2-7, with 7 bases aligning to TRBD2. Trimming cost V 6 bases and J 7 bases; bases outside gene matches: 15. This CDR3 region has 15 residues. Germline V gene lookup returns CDR1 MNHEY and CDR2 SVGAGI. The CDR3 loop is CASSWGGTTVGEQYF. The CDR3 DNA follows: TGTGCCAGCAGCTGGGGAGGGACTACCGTAGGGGAGCAGTACTTC.

V and J are TRBV14 and TRBJ2-6; D unclear. The V and J ends lost 4 bases and 0 bases respectively, with 19 bases between them. The CDR3 is made up of 19 amino acids. Germline lookup yields CDR1 SGHDN and CDR2 FVKESK. Here the CDR3 reads CASSPTRAYLSSGANVLTF. Written as DNA, the CDR3 is TGTGCCAGCAGCCCGACACGGGCTTACCTGAGCTCTGGGGCCAACGTCCTGACTTTC.

The V call is TRBV10-1, the J call TRBJ1-2, with D tentatively TRBD1 (6 bases). Trimming stripped 4 bases from V and 3 bases from J, with 15 bases between. This CDR3 comprises 15 residues. Germline CDR1 WNHNN, CDR2 SYGVQD (reference sequence). CDR3 in DNA: TGCGCCAGCAGTGCGGATCTGGGGGGCTACTATGGCTACACCTTC. It is translated as CASSADLGGYYGYTF.

The table lists this clone with a few counts. The rearrangement uses TRBV7-2 and TRBJ1-5; a weak D match, TRBD1 (5 bases). Germline V gene lookup returns CDR1 SGHTA and CDR2 FQGNSA. The V gene lost 1 base and the J gene lost 5 bases, with 12 bases spanning the gap. The CDR3 extends over 15 amino acids. The CDR3 DNA reads as TGTGCCAGCAGCTTAGGGGGGAACAACTATCAGCCCCAGCATTTT. Protein: CASSLGGNNYQPQHF.

The CDR3 bases are TGTGCCAGCAGTCGGCCTAGCGGGAGGCACGAGCAGTACTTC. Protein sequence: CASSRPSGRHEQYF. This chain joins TRBV27 and TRBJ2-7, with TRBD2 matching over 11 bases. The ends lost 5 bases at V and 5 bases at J; junction bases unmatched: 5. Germline-derived CDR1 and CDR2 are MNHEY and SMNVEV (reference sequence). The CDR3 spans 14 residues.

This chain connects TRBV28 to TRBJ2-7; 7 nucleotides align to TRBD2. Per germline, CDR1 MDHEN and CDR2 SYDVKM. J lost 0 bases, V lost 8 bases, and 7 bases had no gene match. There are 14 residues in the CDR3. As DNA, the CDR3 is TGTGCCAGCGTTTCTAGCGGACCCTCCTACGAGCAGTACTTC. It encodes CASVSSGPSYEQYF.

The CDR3 here is CASSLVGSGQGSYEQYF. In DNA, the CDR3 is TGTGCCAGCAGCTTGGTAGGATCAGGACAGGGCTCCTACGAGCAGTACTTC. V usage is TRBV5-6 and J usage is TRBJ2-7, with 8 bases lining up with TRBD1. CDR3 length equals 17 residues. The germline gives CDR1 SGHDT, CDR2 YYEEEE. The V segment lost 0 bases and the J segment 0 bases; nucleotides outside the gene matches: 8.

V is TRBV7-9 and J is TRBJ1-2; tentatively, D is TRBD1 (5 bases). The CDR3 length is 15 residues. Trimming took off 5 bases at V and 8 bases at J, with 21 bases between the two ends. CDR1 is SEHNR, CDR2 FQNEAQ, per germline (reference sequence). The CDR3 here is CASSPIGRSEGGYTF. CDR3 bases: TGTGCCAGCAGCCCGATCGGACGTTCTGAGGGGGGCTACACCTTC.

The rearrangement links TRBV10-3 to TRBJ1-2, with TRBD1 identical over 9 bases. The germline CDR1 and CDR2 sequences are ENHRY and SYGVKD. J lost 3 bases, V lost 4 bases, and 6 bases had no gene match. The CDR3 has 15 residues. CDR3 amino acids: CAISGWGQGDYGYTF. In DNA form, the CDR3 reads TGTGCCATCAGTGGGTGGGGACAGGGAGACTATGGCTACACCTTC.

V and J are TRBV6-5 and TRBJ2-6; the D gene is possibly TRBD1 (5 bases). V dropped 2 bases and J dropped 12 bases, with 14 bases sitting between them. Germline CDR1 and CDR2: MNHEY and SVGAGI. CDR3 length equals 14 residues. CDR3 amino acids: CASSYDRGTGVLTF. CDR3 sequence (DNA): TGTGCCAGCAGTTACGACAGAGGTACCGGCGTCCTGACTTTC.

The rearrangement links TRBV9 to TRBJ2-7, with D possibly matching TRBD1 (5 bases). The germline V gene has CDR1 SGDLS and CDR2 YYNGEE. The CDR3 has 14 residues. V was pared by 4 bases and J by 6 bases, with 17 bases between. The CDR3 region is CASSPAGKIGEQYF. For the CDR3, the DNA is TGTGCCAGCAGCCCGGCAGGGAAGATAGGCGAGCAGTACTTC.

V gene TRBV6-1 combines with J gene TRBJ1-2, with D possibly being TRBD1 (5 bases). Trimming cost V 0 bases and J 8 bases, with 16 bases left between them. The CDR3 is 15 amino acids. Germline CDR1 is MNHNS and CDR2 is SASEGT. This CDR3 reads CASSEAPGLAWGYTF. The CDR3 nucleotides are TGTGCCAGCAGTGAAGCCCCGGGGCTGGCGTGGGGCTACACCTTC.

This sequence joins TRBV20-1 and TRBJ1-5; D call uncertain. Germline V gene sequence: CDR1 DFQATT, CDR2 SNEGSKA (reference sequence). The CDR3 consists of 11 residues. V dropped 0 bases and J dropped 12 bases, with 9 bases sitting between them. The DNA for the CDR3 is TGCAGTGCTAGAGATCCACGTTTCCAGCATTTT. The encoded protein is CSARDPRFQHF.

This clone was found once. This rearrangement joins TRBV7-2 to TRBJ2-7, with 8 bases fitting TRBD1. The CDR3 is 14 residues long. The germline V gene encodes CDR1 SGHTA and CDR2 FQGNSA. J lost 10 bases, V lost 4 bases, and 12 bases had no gene match. The DNA of the CDR3 is TGTGCCAGCAGCTGGGACAGGCAGGTTTCGGAACAGTACTTC. Its translation: CASSWDRQVSEQYF. Supplemented by reference TRBV7-2 and TRBJ2-7, the full variable domain reads GAGVSQSPSNKVTEKGKDVELRCDPISGHTALYWYRQSLGQGLEFLIYFQGNSAPDKSGLPSDRFSAERTGGSVSTLTIQRTQQEDSAVYLCASSWDRQVSEQYFGPGTRLTVT.

The chain combines TRBV4-1 with TRBJ2-1; 14 bases map to TRBD2. CDR1 and CDR2 (germline): MGHRA, YSYEKL. This CDR3 comprises 15 residues. The trim removed 1 base at V and 10 bases at J, leaving 3 bases unmatched. Here the CDR3 DNA reads TGCGCCAGCAGCCAAGGACTAGCGGGGGGGCAGGAGCAGTTCTTC. It specifies CASSQGLAGGQEQFF.

The gene calls are TRBV4-2 and TRBJ1-2; perhaps TRBD1 as D (5 bases). The ends were cut back, 4 bases at V and 7 bases at J, with 10 bases in the middle. The CDR3 runs to 12 residues. The germline CDR1 and CDR2 sequences are LGHNA and YNFKEQ. The CDR3 sequence: CASSPRGGGYTF. Here the CDR3 DNA reads TGTGCCAGCAGCCCCCGGGGGGGTGGCTACACCTTC.

This clone was detected only a few times. The rearrangement links TRBV7-2 to TRBJ2-1, with no clear D. V was shortened by 6 bases and J by 0 bases, with 12 bases between the two germline ends. From germline, CDR1 is SGHTA and CDR2 FQGNSA. This CDR3 has 15 amino acids. Here the CDR3 reads CASSALWDSYNEQFF. In nucleotides, the CDR3 is TGTGCCAGCAGTGCACTATGGGACTCCTACAATGAGCAGTTCTTC.

The CDR3 here is CASSPLRAFSGELFF. CDR3 nucleotides: TGTGCCAGCAGTCCCTTGCGGGCGTTCTCCGGGGAGCTGTTTTTT. The chain uses TRBV27 and TRBJ2-2; a possible D gene is TRBD2 (5 bases). Per germline, CDR1 MNHEY and CDR2 SMNVEV (reference sequence). The CDR3 contains 15 residues. V was shortened by 5 bases and J by 6 bases, with 16 bases between the two germline ends.

The CDR3 DNA is TGTGCCAGTCGCGGGGCAGGTTGGGGAGATACGCAGTATTTT. It encodes CASRGAGWGDTQYF. The chain couples TRBV19 to TRBJ2-3; D possibly corresponds to TRBD2 (6 bases). Germline V gives CDR1 LNHDA, CDR2 SQIVND (reference sequence). The V and J ends lost 8 bases and 5 bases respectively, with 17 bases between them. The CDR3 extends over 14 amino acids. Using reference TRBV19 and TRBJ2-3 for the parts outside the CDR3, the full variable domain is DGGITQSPKYLFRKEGQNVTLSCEQNLNHDAMYWYRQDPGQGLRLIYYSQIVNDFQKGDIAEGYSVSREKKESFPLTVTSAQKNPTAFYLCASRGAGWGDTQYFGPGTRLTVL.